This T cell receptor (beta chain) originates from a study of cytomegalovirus exposure and HLA in healthy donors. It was with 60 Vbeta and 13 Jbeta primers that the PCR ran. The data were produced by immunoSEQ multiplex PCR, yet TCRdb's version contains in-frame clones alone and is incomplete. The sample holds about 59,000 clones, 70% to 75% seen once. The CDR3 has 14 amino acids. Germline assignment: CDR1 LGHNA and CDR2 YNFKEQ. V was trimmed by 0 bases and J by 1 base, leaving 7 bases between them. Sequencing used PBMCs. This sequence joins TRBV4-2 and TRBJ2-7; no firm D call. The sequence was obtained from a man aged 25 to 40 in good health and CMV-seropositive. Written as DNA, the CDR3 is TGTGCCAGCAGCCAAGACGTACGGTCCTACGAGCAGTACTTC. The encoded protein is CASSQDVRSYEQYF.